Listed below are T cell receptor beta chains from one sample, sequenced in a study of blood T cell repertoires in COVID-19. Measured with immunoSEQ multiplex PCR; TCRdb has only the in-frame clones, and not every one. Of over 250,000 clones listed, about 86% are singletons. Material: peripheral blood. These receptor sequences come from a woman in her 70s with COVID-19, enrolled during active disease. Both conserved end residues are part of each CDR3. A D gene is named only where the DNA matches it firmly. Rows give clone size only sometimes, using once, few, many, or a class for an expanded clone.

CDR3 DNA: TGTGCCAGCACGGAGAGGGAGGGAAGGTCACCCCTCCACTTT
CDR3 protein: CASTEREGRSPLHF
V gene: TRBV27
D gene: -
clone size: -
J gene: TRBJ1-6

CDR3 DNA: TGTGCCAGCAGCCGTAGCGGGGGAAATCAAGGCAATGAGCAGTTCTTC
CDR3 protein: CASSRSGGNQGNEQFF
V gene: TRBV9
D gene: TRBD2
clone size: -
J gene: TRBJ2-1

CDR3 DNA: TGTGCCAGCAGTACAATCGGGGGCTACACCTTC
CDR3 protein: CASSTIGGYTF
V gene: TRBV6-2/TRBV6-3
D gene: -
clone size: -
J gene: TRBJ1-2

CDR3 DNA: TGTGCCAGCAGTTATATAACAGGGGTTATGAACACTGAAGCTTTCTTT
CDR3 protein: CASSYITGVMNTEAFF
V gene: TRBV28
D gene: TRBD1
clone size: -
J gene: TRBJ1-1

CDR3 DNA: TGTGCCAGCACCGGACTAGCGGGGGAGAACACCGGGGAGCTGTTTTTT
CDR3 protein: CASTGLAGENTGELFF
V gene: TRBV6-6
D gene: TRBD2
clone size: -
J gene: TRBJ2-2

CDR3 DNA: TGCGCCAGCAGCCAAGGTTTTGGCGCGGGGGGGCCCCCGAGCCAAGAGACCCAGTACTTC
CDR3 protein: CASSQGFGAGGPPSQETQYF
V gene: TRBV4-1
D gene: TRBD2
clone size: once
J gene: TRBJ2-5

CDR3 DNA: TGCGCCAGCAGCGACCCGGGACAGGGTATCACCGGGGAGCTGTTTTTT
CDR3 protein: CASSDPGQGITGELFF
V gene: TRBV5-1
D gene: TRBD1
clone size: -
J gene: TRBJ2-2

CDR3 DNA: TGCGCCAGCAGCCGGACTATCAACAATGAGCAGTTCTTC
CDR3 protein: CASSRTINNEQFF
V gene: TRBV4-3
D gene: -
clone size: -
J gene: TRBJ2-1

CDR3 DNA: TGCGCCAGCAGCCAAGATCTATGGGCCAGCAGCGGGGCTTCCTACGAGCAGTACTTC
CDR3 protein: CASSQDLWASSGASYEQYF
V gene: TRBV4-3
D gene: TRBD2
clone size: -
J gene: TRBJ2-7

CDR3 DNA: TGTGCCTACGTAGGGACAGGGGACAATGAGCAGTTCTTC
CDR3 protein: CAYVGTGDNEQFF
V gene: TRBV24-1
D gene: TRBD1
clone size: -
J gene: TRBJ2-1

CDR3 DNA: TGTGCCAGCAGCGTAGGCCCTCGGGGAGGGAACACTGAAGCTTTCTTT
CDR3 protein: CASSVGPRGGNTEAFF
V gene: TRBV9
D gene: -
clone size: -
J gene: TRBJ1-1

CDR3 DNA: TGTGCCAGCAGTCTACGACAAATCCGGAACACTGAAGCTTTCTTT
CDR3 protein: CASSLRQIRNTEAFF
V gene: TRBV6-5
D gene: -
clone size: -
J gene: TRBJ1-1

CDR3 DNA: TGTGCCACCTCACCCGACACCTCCTACGAGCAGTACTTC
CDR3 protein: CATSPDTSYEQYF
V gene: TRBV24-1
D gene: -
clone size: -
J gene: TRBJ2-7

CDR3 DNA: TGTGCCAGCAGCCTATGCTCCGGGACAGGGCACGGGGAGCTGTTTTTT
CDR3 protein: CASSLCSGTGHGELFF
V gene: TRBV21-1
D gene: -
clone size: -
J gene: TRBJ2-2

CDR3 DNA: TGTGCCAGCAGCGTAGACCCGGGACAGGGGGATAGGTACGAGCAGTACTTC
CDR3 protein: CASSVDPGQGDRYEQYF
V gene: TRBV9
D gene: TRBD1
clone size: once
J gene: TRBJ2-7

CDR3 DNA: TGTGCCAGTAGTGTGGACAGGATGAGATCCTACGAGCAGTACTTC
CDR3 protein: CASSVDRMRSYEQYF
V gene: TRBV19
D gene: TRBD1
clone size: -
J gene: TRBJ2-7

CDR3 DNA: TGTGCCAGCACCCGCACGGCAGGGGGTAACTATGGCTACACCTTC
CDR3 protein: CASTRTAGGNYGYTF
V gene: TRBV2
D gene: TRBD1
clone size: -
J gene: TRBJ1-2

CDR3 DNA: TGTGCCAGCAGCTTGGAACAGGGGGCGGACGAGCAGTACTTC
CDR3 protein: CASSLEQGADEQYF
V gene: TRBV5-4
D gene: TRBD1
clone size: -
J gene: TRBJ2-7

CDR3 DNA: TGTGCCAGCAGTGAACCCATAGGACAGGGGATTCAGCCCCAGCATTTT
CDR3 protein: CASSEPIGQGIQPQHF
V gene: TRBV6-1
D gene: TRBD1
clone size: -
J gene: TRBJ1-5

CDR3 DNA: TGTGCCAGCAGCCGGACTAGCGGGGGGGGAGATACGCAGTATTTT
CDR3 protein: CASSRTSGGGDTQYF
V gene: TRBV13
D gene: TRBD2
clone size: -
J gene: TRBJ2-3

CDR3 DNA: TGTGCCAGCAGCGCGACCAGCGGGGGGGCAAATGAGCAGTTCTTC
CDR3 protein: CASSATSGGANEQFF
V gene: TRBV9
D gene: TRBD2
clone size: -
J gene: TRBJ2-1

CDR3 DNA: TGTGCCAGCAGTCCCCGGGACAGGGCACAGCCCCAGCATTTT
CDR3 protein: CASSPRDRAQPQHF
V gene: TRBV28
D gene: TRBD1
clone size: -
J gene: TRBJ1-5

CDR3 DNA: TGTGCCAGCTCATCGACTGGGACAGGGGTATCTGAGCAGTTCTTC
CDR3 protein: CASSSTGTGVSEQFF
V gene: TRBV18
D gene: TRBD1
clone size: -
J gene: TRBJ2-1

CDR3 DNA: TGTGCCAGCATAAGCGGCACTGCGGGTGGCTACACCTTC
CDR3 protein: CASISGTAGGYTF
V gene: TRBV6-6
D gene: -
clone size: -
J gene: TRBJ1-2

CDR3 DNA: TGTGCCAGCAGTGAAAACAGGGACTCCTACGAGCAGTACTTC
CDR3 protein: CASSENRDSYEQYF
V gene: TRBV25-1
D gene: -
clone size: once
J gene: TRBJ2-7

CDR3 DNA: TGCGCCAGCAGTCGAGTCGAACAAAACAGGGGAGGTATCTACAATGAGCAGTTCTTC
CDR3 protein: CASSRVEQNRGGIYNEQFF
V gene: TRBV4-1
D gene: -
clone size: -
J gene: TRBJ2-1

CDR3 DNA: TGCGCCAGCAGCTTGAATAGTCAGGGGGAGACCCAGTACTTC
CDR3 protein: CASSLNSQGETQYF
V gene: TRBV5-1
D gene: -
clone size: -
J gene: TRBJ2-5

CDR3 DNA: TGTGCCACCAGTGATCCCGCTAGACAGGGTTCCTACGAGCAGTACTTC
CDR3 protein: CATSDPARQGSYEQYF
V gene: TRBV24-1
D gene: TRBD1
clone size: -
J gene: TRBJ2-7

CDR3 DNA: TGTGCCAGCAGCCCCCCCGCATCCGGGGGGCGATCCTACGAGCAGTACTTC
CDR3 protein: CASSPPASGGRSYEQYF
V gene: TRBV28
D gene: -
clone size: -
J gene: TRBJ2-7

CDR3 DNA: TGTGCCAGCTCACCAGTGGAGACCGGCGATACGCAGTATTTT
CDR3 protein: CASSPVETGDTQYF
V gene: TRBV18
D gene: -
clone size: -
J gene: TRBJ2-3

CDR3 DNA: TGTGCCAGCAGCTTTGATGGAAGGAGCCGAGAGACCCAGTACTTC
CDR3 protein: CASSFDGRSRETQYF
V gene: TRBV7-2
D gene: -
clone size: -
J gene: TRBJ2-5

CDR3 DNA: TGTGCCAGCAGTTTAACCAGGGGGGTCACCTCCTACGAGCAGTACTTC
CDR3 protein: CASSLTRGVTSYEQYF
V gene: TRBV27
D gene: -
clone size: few
J gene: TRBJ2-7

CDR3 DNA: TGTGCCAGCAGCCAAGGACAGGGGATCGGGTATGGCTACACCTTC
CDR3 protein: CASSQGQGIGYGYTF
V gene: TRBV4-2
D gene: TRBD1
clone size: -
J gene: TRBJ1-2

CDR3 DNA: TGTGCCAGCTCACCATCTCCCACGGGGGGGTGGACAGATACGCAGTATTTT
CDR3 protein: CASSPSPTGGWTDTQYF
V gene: TRBV18
D gene: TRBD2
clone size: -
J gene: TRBJ2-3

CDR3 DNA: TGTGCCAGCAGCCACGGTACGGGGAGCCCCTCCTACGAGCAGTACTTC
CDR3 protein: CASSHGTGSPSYEQYF
V gene: TRBV14
D gene: -
clone size: -
J gene: TRBJ2-7

CDR3 DNA: TGTGCCAGCAGTTCGAGCGGGGCCGCCTACGAGCAGTACTTC
CDR3 protein: CASSSSGAAYEQYF
V gene: TRBV27
D gene: TRBD2
clone size: -
J gene: TRBJ2-7

CDR3 DNA: TGCGCCAGCAGCTCCGATGCGACTAATGAAAAACTGTTTTTT
CDR3 protein: CASSSDATNEKLFF
V gene: TRBV5-1
D gene: -
clone size: -
J gene: TRBJ1-4

CDR3 DNA: TGTGCCAGCAGTCGACAGGTGTACGAGCAGTACTTC
CDR3 protein: CASSRQVYEQYF
V gene: TRBV12-3/TRBV12-4
D gene: -
clone size: -
J gene: TRBJ2-7

CDR3 DNA: TGTGCCAGCAGCAATCCCAGGGGATTGAACACTGAAGCTTTCTTT
CDR3 protein: CASSNPRGLNTEAFF
V gene: TRBV13
D gene: -
clone size: -
J gene: TRBJ1-1

CDR3 DNA: TGCGCCAGCAGCGGCCCGACTGGGGCCAACGTCCTGACTTTC
CDR3 protein: CASSGPTGANVLTF
V gene: TRBV5-1
D gene: -
clone size: -
J gene: TRBJ2-6

CDR3 DNA: TGTGCCAGCAGCGAGCCAGAGGGCTCCTACGAGCAGTACTTC
CDR3 protein: CASSEPEGSYEQYF
V gene: TRBV6-6
D gene: -
clone size: -
J gene: TRBJ2-7

CDR3 DNA: TGTGCCAGCGGGAGGGAAGGCAGCAATCAGCCCCAGCATTTT
CDR3 protein: CASGREGSNQPQHF
V gene: TRBV6-5
D gene: -
clone size: -
J gene: TRBJ1-5

CDR3 DNA: TGCGCCAGCAGTCTACTAGCGGGGGGGCTGACAGATACGCAGTATTTT
CDR3 protein: CASSLLAGGLTDTQYF
V gene: TRBV10-2
D gene: TRBD2
clone size: once
J gene: TRBJ2-3

CDR3 DNA: TGTGCCAGCAGTTACAGGGGGCCAACCCCTAACTATGGCTACACCTTC
CDR3 protein: CASSYRGPTPNYGYTF
V gene: TRBV28
D gene: TRBD1
clone size: -
J gene: TRBJ1-2

CDR3 DNA: TGTGCCATCAGCAATTCAGGGGCTAGCTCCTACGAGCAGTACTTC
CDR3 protein: CAISNSGASSYEQYF
V gene: TRBV10-3
D gene: -
clone size: -
J gene: TRBJ2-7

CDR3 DNA: TGTGCCTGGACGAGAGATTTGGCCTACGAGCAGTACTTC
CDR3 protein: CAWTRDLAYEQYF
V gene: TRBV30
D gene: -
clone size: -
J gene: TRBJ2-7

CDR3 DNA: TGCAGCGGCGCGGACAGGCCCGCCGAGCAGTTCTTC
CDR3 protein: CSGADRPAEQFF
V gene: TRBV29-1
D gene: TRBD1
clone size: -
J gene: TRBJ2-1

CDR3 DNA: TGTGCCATCAGTGAGTCGAGTTGGACAGAGGCGTCCTACGAGCAGTACTTC
CDR3 protein: CAISESSWTEASYEQYF
V gene: TRBV10-3
D gene: -
clone size: -
J gene: TRBJ2-7

CDR3 DNA: TGTGCCAGCAGCTCGGGACTACCAAACAATGAGCAGTTCTTC
CDR3 protein: CASSSGLPNNEQFF
V gene: TRBV11-3
D gene: TRBD2
clone size: -
J gene: TRBJ2-1

CDR3 DNA: TGTGCCAGCAGTCTCCTAAGCGAGCAGTACTTC
CDR3 protein: CASSLLSEQYF
V gene: TRBV3-1/TRBV3-2
D gene: -
clone size: -
J gene: TRBJ2-7

CDR3 DNA: TGTGCCAGCAGGGGGCTGCAAGATACGCAGTATTTT
CDR3 protein: CASRGLQDTQYF
V gene: TRBV2
D gene: -
clone size: once
J gene: TRBJ2-3

CDR3 DNA: TGTGCCAGCAGCGGACACCTGAACACTGAAGCTTTCTTT
CDR3 protein: CASSGHLNTEAFF
V gene: TRBV5-6
D gene: -
clone size: -
J gene: TRBJ1-1

CDR3 DNA: TGTGCCAGCTCACCAGGGCTCGAGCAGTACTTC
CDR3 protein: CASSPGLEQYF
V gene: TRBV18
D gene: -
clone size: few
J gene: TRBJ2-7

CDR3 DNA: TGTGCCAGTAGTATAGGGTGGGACAACCCTGGCAGGGACTATGGCTACACCTTC
CDR3 protein: CASSIGWDNPGRDYGYTF
V gene: TRBV19
D gene: -
clone size: -
J gene: TRBJ1-2

CDR3 DNA: TGTGCCAGCAGCAGACTAGCGGGGGGCTACAATGAGCAGTTCTTC
CDR3 protein: CASSRLAGGYNEQFF
V gene: TRBV4-2
D gene: TRBD2
clone size: few
J gene: TRBJ2-1

CDR3 DNA: TGTGCCAGCAGCCTCGGGGAGGGTACCGATCCTAACTATGGCTACACCTTC
CDR3 protein: CASSLGEGTDPNYGYTF
V gene: TRBV13
D gene: -
clone size: -
J gene: TRBJ1-2

CDR3 DNA: TGCGCCAGCAGCCAACGCGGCGAGCAGTACTTC
CDR3 protein: CASSQRGEQYF
V gene: TRBV4-1
D gene: -
clone size: -
J gene: TRBJ2-7

CDR3 DNA: TGTGCCAGCAGCACCCTCCCCCAAGGAGGGCAGTACTTC
CDR3 protein: CASSTLPQGGQYF
V gene: TRBV3-1/TRBV3-2
D gene: -
clone size: -
J gene: TRBJ2-7

CDR3 DNA: TGTGCCAGCAGCGTAGCCCCCGGGGCCAAAAACATTCAGTACTTC
CDR3 protein: CASSVAPGAKNIQYF
V gene: TRBV9
D gene: -
clone size: -
J gene: TRBJ2-4